This is a list of T cell receptor beta chains from one sample in a study of blood T cells in healthy people across ages. From the 5' RACE reads, TCRdb called clonotypes with MiXCR, one entry per CDR3 protein. The table has 1.5 million to 2 million distinct CDR3 sequences, 28% seen once. The sequenced sample was blood. The receptors come from a woman aged 30 to 39 in good health. Each CDR3 is given with its conserved first and last residue. D genes are given only for firm matches. Size is stated for part of the rows, as once, few or many counts, or as a class when the clone is expanded.

clone_size j_call d_call v_call cdr3_aa cdr3_nt
- TRBJ2-5 - TRBV24-1 CATSDLKQQQETQYF TGTGCCACCAGTGATTTAAAACAGCAACAAGAGACCCAGTACTTC
- TRBJ1-5 TRBD1 TRBV5-5 CASSPNNKQGVVGNQPQHF TGTGCCAGCAGCCCGAACAACAAACAGGGGGTGGTCGGCAATCAGCCCCAGCATTTT
few TRBJ2-7 - TRBV19 CASSPPTSTSYEQYF TGTGCCAGTAGTCCTCCTACAAGTACCTCCTACGAGCAGTACTTC
few TRBJ1-2 - TRBV4-3 CASSQGPNPNYGYTF TGCGCCAGCAGCCAAGGCCCGAACCCTAACTATGGCTACACCTTC
many TRBJ2-3 - TRBV20-1 CSARLGGPTDTQYF TGCAGTGCTAGACTAGGAGGACCAACAGATACGCAGTATTTT
- TRBJ1-5 - TRBV6-6 CASSFVGRGGNQPQHF TGTGCCAGCAGTTTCGTTGGCAGGGGTGGCAATCAGCCCCAGCATTTT
- TRBJ2-3 TRBD2 TRBV4-1 CASSQASRGGSTDTQYF TGCGCCAGCAGCCAGGCCTCTCGGGGGGGCAGCACAGATACGCAGTATTTT
few TRBJ2-3 - TRBV29-1 CSVVGGPDTQYF TGCAGCGTTGTAGGCGGGCCAGATACGCAGTATTTT
many TRBJ2-7 TRBD2 TRBV5-1 CASSSSLAGGNEQYF TGCGCCAGCAGCTCGTCACTAGCGGGAGGAAACGAGCAGTACTTC
few TRBJ1-5 - TRBV25-1 CASSPSSPGGNQPQHF TGTGCCAGCAGTCCCAGCTCCCCAGGGGGCAATCAGCCCCAGCATTTT
- TRBJ1-2 TRBD1 TRBV6-1 CASSDPDRRGRLSGYTF TGTGCCAGCAGTGACCCTGACAGGAGGGGGCGATTGAGTGGCTACACCTTC
- TRBJ2-7 - TRBV11-2 CASNFKDYEQYF TGTGCCAGCAACTTTAAGGACTACGAGCAGTACTTC
few TRBJ2-1 - TRBV5-1 CASTLLAMGDEQFF TGCGCCAGCACCCTCTTGGCCATGGGGGATGAGCAGTTCTTC
many TRBJ1-5 TRBD1 TRBV5-1 CASSLTGGDQPQHF TGCGCCAGCAGCCTTACAGGGGGCGACCAGCCCCAGCATTTT